Listed below are T cell receptor beta chains from one sample, sequenced in a study of cytomegalovirus exposure and HLA in healthy donors. Clones were read by immunoSEQ multiplex PCR, and TCRdb kept only the in-frame ones, dropping some. The data hold tens of thousands of clones, with 75% to 80% observed a single time. Sequenced material: PBMCs. The receptors were gathered from a man younger than 35 in good health and CMV-seronegative. Each CDR3 is given with its conserved first and last residue. Each record gives: D gene, V gene, J gene, CDR3 DNA, CDR3 protein. A D gene is named only where the DNA matches it firmly.

.,TRBV28,TRBJ1-2,TGTGCCAGCAGTTATGAGGGGGACTATGGCTACACCTTC,CASSYEGDYGYTF
TRBD2,TRBV19,TRBJ2-7,TGTGCCAGTGCCAGCGGGGGGGCCACCTACGAGCAGTACTTC,CASASGGATYEQYF
TRBD2,TRBV7-9,TRBJ2-3,TGTGCCAGCAGCAAAGCGGGGAGCACAGATACGCAGTATTTT,CASSKAGSTDTQYF
.,TRBV7-2,TRBJ1-2,TGTGCCAGCAGCTTCAGGGGTAGGGGTGGCTACACCTTC,CASSFRGRGGYTF
TRBD2,TRBV7-3,TRBJ2-5,TGTGCCAGCAGGGTCGGGGGGAGCGAGACCCAGTACTTC,CASRVGGSETQYF
TRBD1,TRBV7-3,TRBJ1-1,TGTGCCAGCAGCCCAGGGACAGGGGGTAGGGCTTTCTTT,CASSPGTGGRAFF
.,TRBV5-6,TRBJ1-5,TGTGCCAGCAGCTTGAGGGGGGGCCCTTATAGCAATCAGCCCCAGCATTTT,CASSLRGGPYSNQPQHF
TRBD2,TRBV27,TRBJ2-4,TGTGCCAGCACAGGACTAGCGGGGGGAGAGGCCATTCAGTACTTC,CASTGLAGGEAIQYF
TRBD1,TRBV28,TRBJ1-2,TGTGCCAGCAGCAACGGACGGACAGGCTATGGCTACACCTTC,CASSNGRTGYGYTF
.,TRBV5-1,TRBJ2-3,TGCGCCAGCAGCCTCGGACAGAGCACAGATACGCAGTATTTT,CASSLGQSTDTQYF
TRBD1,TRBV7-2,TRBJ1-2,TGTGCCAGCAGCTCGTCGGCAGGGGGCGCCTATGGCTACACCTTC,CASSSSAGGAYGYTF
TRBD2,TRBV5-4,TRBJ2-1,TGTGCCAGCAGCCAAACACTAGCGGGGGGGAAGTTGCAGCAGTTCTTC,CASSQTLAGGKLQQFF